These 27 T cell receptor beta chains came from one sample sequenced in a study of cytomegalovirus exposure and HLA in healthy donors. Assay used: immunoSEQ multiplex PCR; TCRdb lists only in-frame clones, some missing. The repertoire holds 150,000 or so clones, 86% seen once, with more than 20% in the top ten. The sample comprised PBMCs. The receptors shown here come from a man aged 18 to 35 in good health and CMV-seropositive.

This chain links TRBV6-1 with TRBJ1-1, with TRBD1 as a possible D gene (6 bases). V was pared by 6 bases and J by 4 bases, with 15 bases between. The CDR3 runs to 14 residues. From germline, CDR1 is MNHNS and CDR2 SASEGT. CDR3 nucleotides: TGTGCCAGCAGGGTGGGACACCTGGGCACTGAAGCTTTCTTT. Translating gives CASRVGHLGTEAFF.

This clone was counted a few times. The J gene is TRBJ1-1, the V gene TRBV5-5, with a tentative D call TRBD1 (5 bases). The germline CDR1 and CDR2 sequences are SGHKS and YYEKEE (reference sequence). This CDR3 has 14 residues. V gave up 0 bases and J gave up 3 bases, with 9 bases separating them. In DNA form, the CDR3 reads TGTGCCAGCAGCTTGGGGGCGGGGGACACTGAAGCTTTCTTT. Encoded protein: CASSLGAGDTEAFF.

This clone turned up a few times. The CDR3 nucleotides read TGTGCCATCAGTGAAGCAGGGAACTATGGCTACACCTTC. Encoded protein: CAISEAGNYGYTF. This rearrangement joins TRBV10-3 to TRBJ1-2, with TRBD1 as a possible D gene (5 bases). The CDR3 totals 13 residues. The germline V gene has CDR1 ENHRY and CDR2 SYGVKD. The V and J ends lost 3 bases and 2 bases respectively, with 7 bases between them.

This chain links TRBV5-1 with TRBJ2-1, with 9 bases lining up with TRBD2. The CDR3 consists of 16 residues. V gave up 4 bases and J gave up 3 bases; unmatched junction bases: 8. Per germline, CDR1 SGHRS and CDR2 YFSETQ. The CDR3 nucleotides are TGCGCCAGCAGCAGCGCTAGCGGGGCCTTCTACAATGAGCAGTTCTTC. Amino acids: CASSSASGAFYNEQFF.

This chain connects TRBV7-2 to TRBJ1-4; TRBD1 matches at 9 bases. Germline V CDR1 and CDR2: SGHTA, FQGNSA. The CDR3 runs to 16 residues. V lost 5 bases and J lost 0; bases outside the gene matches: 4. The CDR3 spells CASSVRQGATNEKLFF. CDR3 in DNA: TGTGCCAGCAGCGTACGACAGGGGGCAACTAATGAAAAACTGTTTTTT.

The V and J genes are TRBV19 and TRBJ1-2; TRBD1 matches at 11 bases. Germline values: CDR1 LNHDA, CDR2 SQIVND (reference sequence). J was trimmed by 8 bases and V by 11 bases; bases with no gene match: 13. The CDR3 loop spans 14 amino acids. The CDR3 DNA reads as TGTGCCGTGTGGGACAGGGGGAAACCAACCGGCTACACCTTC. Encoded protein: CAVWDRGKPTGYTF.

The chain is built from TRBV21-1 and TRBJ1-6; TRBD1 is the table's D call, not checked against the DNA. TRBV21-1 is an annotated pseudogene. This CDR3 spans 19 amino acids. This CDR3 is CASSKGVWGQGERDSPLHF. The CDR3 DNA follows: TGTGCCAGCAGCAAAGGGGTCTGGGGACAGGGGGAAAGGGATTCACCCCTCCACTTT.

This chain uses TRBV27 with TRBJ2-7, with TRBD2 as a possible D gene (7 bases). The germline V gene encodes CDR1 MNHEY and CDR2 SMNVEV (reference sequence). CDR3 length: 14 residues. V lost 5 bases and J 7 bases, leaving 18 bases between the germline ends. As DNA, the CDR3 is TGTGCCAGCAGTCCCATCGGGGGGCCGGGGGAGCAGTACTTC. Translated, it gives CASSPIGGPGEQYF.

The chain uses TRBV4-3 and TRBJ1-1; perhaps TRBD1 as D (6 bases). V shed 5 bases and J shed 5 bases, with 24 bases lying between them. The CDR3 covers 17 residues. CDR1 LGHNA and CDR2 YSLEER come from the germline V gene. CDR3 loop: CASSASQRRGADTEAFF. The CDR3 nucleotides are TGCGCCAGCAGCGCGAGCCAACGCCGGGGGGCGGATACTGAAGCTTTCTTT.

CDR3 sequence: CASSLTLTGSADYGYTF. DNA for the CDR3: TGTGCCAGCAGCTTGACCCTGACAGGGTCGGCGGACTATGGCTACACCTTC. The chain uses TRBV5-8 and TRBJ1-2; TRBD1 agrees at 7 bases. CDR1 and CDR2 (germline): SGHTS, YDEGEE. This CDR3 is 17 amino acids long. Trimming cost V 1 base and J 3 bases; bases outside gene matches: 12.

This clone has at least ten counts. The chain couples TRBV18 to TRBJ1-2, with D possibly TRBD1 on 6 matching bases. V gave up 4 bases and J gave up 5 bases, with 14 bases separating them. The germline V gene has CDR1 KGHSH and CDR2 LQKENI. There are 14 residues in the CDR3. The CDR3 loop is CASSLETRGYGYTF. As DNA, the CDR3 is TGTGCCAGCTCACTTGAGACCAGGGGTTATGGCTACACCTTC.

The J gene is TRBJ2-1, the V gene TRBV5-1; TRBD1 matches at 7 bases. CDR1 is SGHRS, CDR2 YFSETQ, per germline. The CDR3 has 16 amino acids. The V segment lost 1 base and the J segment 3 bases; nucleotides outside the gene matches: 7. CDR3 coding DNA: TGCGCCAGCAGCTTGATCCCACAGGGGTTCTACAATGAGCAGTTCTTC. This sequence encodes CASSLIPQGFYNEQFF.

The chain links TRBV6-5 to TRBJ2-5, with 9 bases that match TRBD1. Germline V gene lookup returns CDR1 MNHEY and CDR2 SVGAGI. CDR3 size: 14 residues. The V segment lost 6 bases and the J segment 0 bases; nucleotides outside the gene matches: 2. CDR3 DNA sequence: TGTGCCAGCAGGACAGGGGGGTACCAAGAGACCCAGTACTTC. This codes for CASRTGGYQETQYF.

V gene TRBV7-2 combines with J gene TRBJ2-7; possibly TRBD2 for D (5 bases). Germline loops: CDR1 SGHTA, CDR2 FQGNSA. This CDR3 is 14 amino acids long. The V end lost 0 bases, the J end lost 3 bases, and 9 bases lay between the germline ends. Here the CDR3 DNA reads TGTGCCAGCAGCTTAGCGGGAGTTGGCTACGAGCAGTACTTC. Its protein is CASSLAGVGYEQYF.

The gene calls are TRBV18 and TRBJ2-1, with 8 nucleotides matching TRBD2. The CDR3 covers 15 residues. V lost 3 bases to trimming and J lost 5 bases; unmatched junction nucleotides: 6. Germline V CDR1 and CDR2: KGHSH, LQKENI. The CDR3 loop reads CASSPSKRGNNEQFF. CDR3 coding DNA: TGTGCCAGCTCACCTTCGAAGCGGGGGAACAATGAGCAGTTCTTC.

This clone was detected a few times. This chain joins TRBV2 and TRBJ1-5; weak D call: TRBD1 (5 bases). The ends were cut back, 6 bases at V and 6 bases at J, with 12 bases in the middle. Germline values: CDR1 SNHLY, CDR2 FYNNEI. The CDR3 is 13 residues long. In DNA form, the CDR3 reads TGTGCCAGCAGACGCGACAGCCCTCAGCCCCAGCATTTT. Translating it yields CASRRDSPQPQHF.

The chain combines TRBV6-6 with TRBJ2-7; D is undetermined. Per the germline V gene, CDR1 is MNHNY and CDR2 is SVGAGI (reference sequence). The CDR3 is made up of 13 amino acids. Trimming removed 0 bases at V and 4 bases at J, with 7 bases between. CDR3 sequence: CASSYSSSYEQYF. The DNA for the CDR3 is TGTGCCAGCAGTTACTCGTCCTCTTACGAGCAGTACTTC.

The rearrangement uses TRBV9 and TRBJ1-5; 7 positions agree with TRBD1. The CDR3 totals 15 residues. The germline gives CDR1 SGDLS, CDR2 YYNGEE. V trimming: 0 bases; J trimming: 8 bases; junction bases outside the gene matches: 8. The chain's CDR3 is CASSVGGGVTEPQHF. CDR3 coding DNA: TGTGCCAGCAGCGTAGGAGGGGGCGTCACGGAGCCCCAGCATTTT.

The V gene is TRBV6-5, the J gene TRBJ1-2, with 7 bases lining up with TRBD1. With 6 bases clipped from V and 12 bases from J, the junction kept 13 bases outside the gene matches. The CDR3 extends over 13 amino acids. Germline lookup yields CDR1 MNHEY and CDR2 SVGAGI. The CDR3 reads CASRRTGRNVDTF. The CDR3 DNA follows: TGTGCCAGCAGACGGACAGGTCGCAACGTGGACACCTTC.

The chain links TRBV15 to TRBJ2-5; the D gene is possibly TRBD2 (6 bases). Germline V gene data show CDR1 as LNHNV and CDR2 as YYDKDF (reference sequence). Trimming cost V 1 base and J 5 bases, with 11 bases left between them. This CDR3 has 14 residues. The CDR3 DNA reads as TGTGCCACCAGCAGAGCTAGCGCCGGGGAGACCCAGTACTTC. This codes for CATSRASAGETQYF.

Only a few counts were recorded for this clone. The chain combines TRBV5-4 with TRBJ1-2; 9 nucleotides agree with TRBD1. The CDR3 extends over 15 amino acids. J lost 4 bases, V lost 0 bases, and 4 bases had no gene match. In germline, CDR1 is SGHNT, CDR2 YYREEE (reference sequence). CDR3: CASSLGTGDSYGYTF. For the CDR3, the DNA is TGTGCCAGCAGCTTGGGGACAGGGGACTCCTATGGCTACACCTTC.

This rearrangement joins TRBV5-4 to TRBJ1-1; 8 nucleotides agree with TRBD1. V lost 1 base and J lost 3; bases outside the gene matches: 5. Germline V lookup: CDR1 SGHNT, CDR2 YYREEE (reference sequence). CDR3 length: 15 amino acids. CDR3 sequence reads: CASSLYRGGDTEAFF. CDR3 sequence (DNA): TGTGCCAGCAGCTTGTACAGGGGGGGGGACACTGAAGCTTTCTTT.

V usage is TRBV5-1 and J usage is TRBJ1-2; the D is unclear. The V end was cut by 1 base, the J end by 2 bases, with 21 bases between. The germline CDR1 and CDR2 sequences are SGHRS and YFSETQ. The CDR3 contains 18 residues. The CDR3 bases are TGCGCCAGCAGCTTGAGTGTTGGAACCACATCGGGGAACTATGGCTACACCTTC. This encodes CASSLSVGTTSGNYGYTF.

The chain combines TRBV25-1 with TRBJ1-6; maybe TRBD1 (6 bases). V was pared by 8 bases and J by 4 bases, with 9 bases between. The germline gives CDR1 MGHDK, CDR2 SYGVNS. CDR3 length: 13 residues. The CDR3 DNA reads as TGTGCCAGCGGCGGACAGTATAATTCACCCCTCCACTTT. Translation: CASGGQYNSPLHF.

In its sample, this clone was seen once. This sequence joins TRBV5-1 and TRBJ1-2, with a weak D call TRBD1 (6 bases). V lost 4 bases, J lost 2 bases, and 9 bases lay in between. Per the germline V gene, CDR1 is SGHRS and CDR2 is YFSETQ. This CDR3 spans 13 amino acids. CDR3 coding DNA: TGCGCCAGCAGCCCGGACAGAAACTATGGCTACACCTTC. It translates to CASSPDRNYGYTF.

This chain connects TRBV30 to TRBJ1-4, with D perhaps matching TRBD1 (5 bases). Germline V gives CDR1 GTSNPN, CDR2 SVGIG (reference sequence). The CDR3 runs to 15 residues. V was shortened by 0 bases and J by 8 bases, with 16 bases between the two germline ends. CDR3 amino acids: CAWSVQRGKEEKLFF. Here the CDR3 DNA reads TGTGCCTGGAGTGTACAACGGGGGAAGGAGGAAAAACTGTTTTTT. The whole variable domain, remainder taken from reference TRBV30 and TRBJ1-4, is SQTIHQWPATLVQPVGSPLSLECTVEGTSNPNLYWYRQAAGRGLQLLFYSVGIGQISSEVPQNLSASRPQDRQFILSSKKLLLSDSGFYLCAWSVQRGKEEKLFFGSGTQLSVL.

The chain couples TRBV27 to TRBJ2-5; D gene unclear. CDR3 length: 15 amino acids. The germline V and J ends were trimmed by 2 bases and 1 base, with 11 bases remaining between them. Per the germline V gene, CDR1 is MNHEY and CDR2 is SMNVEV (reference sequence). The CDR3 here is CASSLQTNFQETQYF. DNA for the CDR3: TGTGCCAGCAGTTTACAGACAAATTTCCAAGAGACCCAGTACTTC.